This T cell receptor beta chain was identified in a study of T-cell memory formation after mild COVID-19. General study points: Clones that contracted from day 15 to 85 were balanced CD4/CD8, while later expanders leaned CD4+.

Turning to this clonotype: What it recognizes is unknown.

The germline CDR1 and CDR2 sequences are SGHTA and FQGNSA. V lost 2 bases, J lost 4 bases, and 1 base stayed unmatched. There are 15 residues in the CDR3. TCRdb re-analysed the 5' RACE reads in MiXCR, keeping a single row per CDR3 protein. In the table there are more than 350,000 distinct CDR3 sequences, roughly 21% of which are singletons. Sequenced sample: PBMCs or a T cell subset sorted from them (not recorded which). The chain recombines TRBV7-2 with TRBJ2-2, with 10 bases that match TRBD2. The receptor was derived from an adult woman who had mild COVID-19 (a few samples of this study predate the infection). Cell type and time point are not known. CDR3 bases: TGTGCCAGCAGCTTACTAGCGGGGGCCACCGGGGAGCTGTTTTTT. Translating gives CASSLLAGATGELFF.